The present T cell receptor (beta chain) was sequenced within a study of T cell repertoires in aging, cancer and after chemotherapy. Study-level points and caveats: Compared with age-matched healthy donors, untreated hematological or solid cancer patients showed higher blood TCR clonality. Across the chemotherapy interval, each cancer cohort showed higher median generation probability, suggesting thymic rebound.

TRB rearrangements spanning V, D and J were amplified using mixed TRB-A/B primers. Via MiXCR, TCRdb re-called the multiplex PCR reads, giving one row per CDR3 protein. The sample contains roughly 18,000 distinct CDR3 sequences, roughly 37% of which appear only once. The CDR3 sequence is 12 residues long. Germline lookup yields CDR1 MNHNY and CDR2 SVGAGI (reference sequence). Trimming stripped 9 bases from V and 4 bases from J, with 10 bases between. The template was genomic DNA from peripheral blood, not RNA. This clonotype was picked up a small number of times. Its antigen remains unknown. The sequenced material came from blood. The chain joins TRBV6-6 to TRBJ1-5; possibly TRBD1 for D (6 bases). The receptor was derived from a human donor with a solid tumor. This chain's CDR3 is CASGGLNQPQHF. Here the CDR3 DNA reads TGTGCCAGTGGGGGCCTAAATCAGCCCCAGCATTTT.